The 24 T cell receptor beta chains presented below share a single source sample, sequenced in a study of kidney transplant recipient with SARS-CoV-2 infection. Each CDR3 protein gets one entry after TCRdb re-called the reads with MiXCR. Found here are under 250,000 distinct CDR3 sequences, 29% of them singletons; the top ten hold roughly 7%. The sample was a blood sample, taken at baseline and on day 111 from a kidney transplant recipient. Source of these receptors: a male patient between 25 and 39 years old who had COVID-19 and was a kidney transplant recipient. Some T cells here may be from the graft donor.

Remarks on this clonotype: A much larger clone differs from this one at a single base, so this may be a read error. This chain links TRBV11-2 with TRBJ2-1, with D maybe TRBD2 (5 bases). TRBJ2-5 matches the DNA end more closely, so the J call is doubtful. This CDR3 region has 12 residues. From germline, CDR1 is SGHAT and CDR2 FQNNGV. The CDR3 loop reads CASRLCGETQYF. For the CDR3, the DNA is TGTGCCAGCAGACTTTGCGGGGAGACCCAGTACTTC.

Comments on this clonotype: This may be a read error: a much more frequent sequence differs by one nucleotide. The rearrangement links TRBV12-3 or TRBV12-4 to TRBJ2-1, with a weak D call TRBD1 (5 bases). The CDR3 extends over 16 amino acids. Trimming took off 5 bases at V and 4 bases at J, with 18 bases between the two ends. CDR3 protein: CASSGGQGRLYNEQFF. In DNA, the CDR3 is TGTGCCAGCAGTGGTGGGCAGGGAAGGCTATACAATGAGCAGTTCTTC.

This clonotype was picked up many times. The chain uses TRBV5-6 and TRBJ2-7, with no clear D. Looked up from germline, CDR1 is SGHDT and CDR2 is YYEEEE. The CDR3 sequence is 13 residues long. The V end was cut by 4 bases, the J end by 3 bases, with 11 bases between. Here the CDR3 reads CASSPTVSYEQYF. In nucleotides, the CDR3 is TGTGCCAGCAGCCCGACTGTTAGCTACGAGCAGTACTTC. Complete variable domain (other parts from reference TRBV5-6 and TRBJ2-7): DAGVTQSPTHLIKTRGQQVTLRCSPKSGHDTVSWYQQALGQGPQFIFQYYEEEERQRGNFPDRFSGHQFPNYSSELNVNALLLGDSALYLCASSPTVSYEQYFGPGTRLTVT.

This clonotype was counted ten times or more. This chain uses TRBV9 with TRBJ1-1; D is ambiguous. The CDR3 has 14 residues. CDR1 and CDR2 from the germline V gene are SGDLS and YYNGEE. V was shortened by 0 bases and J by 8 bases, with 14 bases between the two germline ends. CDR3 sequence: CASSVEAAISEAFF. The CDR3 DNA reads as TGTGCCAGCAGCGTAGAGGCAGCTATAAGCGAAGCTTTCTTT.

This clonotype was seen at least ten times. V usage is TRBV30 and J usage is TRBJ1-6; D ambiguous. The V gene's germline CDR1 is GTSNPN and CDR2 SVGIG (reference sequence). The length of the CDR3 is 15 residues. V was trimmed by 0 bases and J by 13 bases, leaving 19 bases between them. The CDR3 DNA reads TGTGCCTGGAGTGTCCCCCGCGGGGAAAGCGATCCCCTCCACTTT. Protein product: CAWSVPRGESDPLHF.

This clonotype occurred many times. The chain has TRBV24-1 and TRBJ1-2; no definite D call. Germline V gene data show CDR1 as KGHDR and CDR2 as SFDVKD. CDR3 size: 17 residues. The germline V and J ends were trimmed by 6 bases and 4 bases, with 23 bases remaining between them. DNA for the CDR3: TGTGCCACCAGTTTAGGCGTTAGTACCAGAAAGACCTATGGCTACACCTTC. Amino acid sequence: CATSLGVSTRKTYGYTF.

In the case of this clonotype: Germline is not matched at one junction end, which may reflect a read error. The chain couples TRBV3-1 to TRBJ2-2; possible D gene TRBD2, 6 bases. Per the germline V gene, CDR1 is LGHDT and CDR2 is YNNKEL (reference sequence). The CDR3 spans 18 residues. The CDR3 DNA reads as TGTGCCAGCAGCGTCAGTCGTCCCATTTCAGGCTTGACCGGGGGGCTGTTTTTT. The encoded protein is CASSVSRPISGLTGGLFF.

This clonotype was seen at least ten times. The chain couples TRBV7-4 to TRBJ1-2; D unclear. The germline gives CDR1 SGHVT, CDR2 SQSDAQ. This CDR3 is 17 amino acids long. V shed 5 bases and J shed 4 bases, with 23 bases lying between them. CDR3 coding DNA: TGTGCCAGCAGCAGTTCATGTTCAGCTCGAAAGACCTATGGCTACACCTTC. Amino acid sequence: CASSSSCSARKTYGYTF.

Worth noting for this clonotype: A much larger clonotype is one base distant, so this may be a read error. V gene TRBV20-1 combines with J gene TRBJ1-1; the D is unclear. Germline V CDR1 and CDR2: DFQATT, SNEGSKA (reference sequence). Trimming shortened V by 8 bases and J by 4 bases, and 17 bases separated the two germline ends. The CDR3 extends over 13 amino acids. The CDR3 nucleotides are TGCAGTACTGTAACACCGGGTTTCACTGAAGCTTTCTTT. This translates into CSTVTPGFTEAFF.

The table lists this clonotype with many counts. CDR3 in amino acids: CSAPRQGSAYNSPLHF. The CDR3 coding sequence is TGCAGTGCTCCCCGACAGGGGAGCGCCTATAATTCACCCCTCCACTTT. This chain uses TRBV20-1 with TRBJ1-6; 8 bases align to TRBD1. The CDR3 sequence is 16 residues long. The junction had 8 bases not matched to a gene; V was cut back by 5 bases and J by 2 bases. The germline gives CDR1 DFQATT, CDR2 SNEGSKA (reference sequence).

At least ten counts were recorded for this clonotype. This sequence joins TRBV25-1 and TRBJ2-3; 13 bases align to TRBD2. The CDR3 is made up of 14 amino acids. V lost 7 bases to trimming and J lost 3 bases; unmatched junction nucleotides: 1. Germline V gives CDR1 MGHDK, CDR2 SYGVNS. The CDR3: CASMTSGGTDTQYF. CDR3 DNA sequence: TGTGCCAGCATGACTAGCGGGGGGACAGATACGCAGTATTTT. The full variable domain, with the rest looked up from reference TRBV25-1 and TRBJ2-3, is EADIYQTPRYLVIGTGKKITLECSQTMGHDKMYWYQQDPGMELHLIHYSYGVNSTEKGDLSSESTVSRIRTEHFPLTLESARPSHTSQYLCASMTSGGTDTQYFGPGTRLTVL.

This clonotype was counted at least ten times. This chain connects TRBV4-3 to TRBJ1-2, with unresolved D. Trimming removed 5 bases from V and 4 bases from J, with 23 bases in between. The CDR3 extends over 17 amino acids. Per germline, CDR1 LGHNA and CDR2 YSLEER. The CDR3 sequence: CASSFLQGRRKTYGYTF. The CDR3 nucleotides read TGCGCCAGCAGCTTCTTACAAGGACGTCGAAAGACCTATGGCTACACCTTC.

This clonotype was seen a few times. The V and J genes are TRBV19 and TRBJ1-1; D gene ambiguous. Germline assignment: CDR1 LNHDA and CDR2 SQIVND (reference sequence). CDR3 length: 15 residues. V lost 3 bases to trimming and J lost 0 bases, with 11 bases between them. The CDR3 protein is CASSIFPDMNTEAFF. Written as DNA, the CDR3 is TGTGCCAGTAGTATTTTTCCAGACATGAACACTGAAGCTTTCTTT.

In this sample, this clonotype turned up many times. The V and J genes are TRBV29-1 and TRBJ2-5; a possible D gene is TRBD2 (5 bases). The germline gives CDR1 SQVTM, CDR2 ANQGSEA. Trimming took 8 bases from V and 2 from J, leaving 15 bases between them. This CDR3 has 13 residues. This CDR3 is CSLLGMGQETQYF. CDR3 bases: TGCAGCCTCCTCGGGATGGGGCAAGAGACCCAGTACTTC.

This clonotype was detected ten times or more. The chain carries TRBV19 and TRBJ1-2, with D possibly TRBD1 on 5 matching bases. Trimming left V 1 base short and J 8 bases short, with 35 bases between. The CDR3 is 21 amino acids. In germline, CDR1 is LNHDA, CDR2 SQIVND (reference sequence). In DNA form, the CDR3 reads TGTGCCAGTAGTATAGGCCAGGGTGAAACTGTTTTGACGGAGACGAGCGAAGGCTACACCTTC. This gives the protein CASSIGQGETVLTETSEGYTF.

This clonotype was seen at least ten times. The CDR3 DNA is TGTGCCAGCACCCCTGACTCCCGGAGGACCTACGAGCAGTACTTC. Amino acid sequence: CASTPDSRRTYEQYF. The V call is TRBV6-2 or TRBV6-3, the J call TRBJ2-7; possible D gene TRBD2, 5 bases. V lost 7 bases to trimming and J lost 2 bases, with 18 bases between them. There are 15 residues in the CDR3. Germline assignment: CDR1 MNHEY and CDR2 SVGEGT.

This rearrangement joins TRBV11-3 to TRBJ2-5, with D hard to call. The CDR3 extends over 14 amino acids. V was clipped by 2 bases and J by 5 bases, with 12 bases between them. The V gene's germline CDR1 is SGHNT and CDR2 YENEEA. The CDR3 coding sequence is TGTGCCAGCAGCTTATCCGCGAGGCGGGAGACCCAGTACTTC. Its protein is CASSLSARRETQYF. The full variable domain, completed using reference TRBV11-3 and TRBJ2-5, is EAGVVQSPRYKIIEKKQPVAFWCNPISGHNTLYWYLQNLGQGPELLIRYENEEAVDDSQLPKDRFSAERLKGVDSTLKIQPAELGDSAVYLCASSLSARRETQYFGPGTRLLVL.

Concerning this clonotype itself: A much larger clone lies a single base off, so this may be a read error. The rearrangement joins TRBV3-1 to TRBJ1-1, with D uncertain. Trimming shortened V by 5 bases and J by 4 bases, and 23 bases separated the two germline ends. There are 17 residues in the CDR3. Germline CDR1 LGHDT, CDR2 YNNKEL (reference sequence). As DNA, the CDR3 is TGTGCCAGCAGCAGCTTCGTTCCCATTTCAGTTCGCACTGAAGCTTTCTTT. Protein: CASSSFVPISVRTEAFF.

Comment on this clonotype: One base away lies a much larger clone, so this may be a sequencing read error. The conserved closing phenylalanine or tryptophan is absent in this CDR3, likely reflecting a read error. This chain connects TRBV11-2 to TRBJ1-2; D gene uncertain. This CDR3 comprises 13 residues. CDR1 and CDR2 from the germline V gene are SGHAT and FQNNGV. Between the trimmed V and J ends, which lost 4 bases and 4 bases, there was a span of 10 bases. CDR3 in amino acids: CASSSLRGYGYTL. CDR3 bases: TGTGCCAGCAGCTCCCTCCGAGGCTATGGCTACACCCTC.

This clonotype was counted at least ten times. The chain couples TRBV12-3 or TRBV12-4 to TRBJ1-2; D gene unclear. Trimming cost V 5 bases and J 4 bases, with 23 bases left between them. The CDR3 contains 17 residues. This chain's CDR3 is CASSDLNSFRKTYGYTF. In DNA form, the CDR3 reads TGTGCCAGCAGTGACCTAAACAGCTTCCGAAAGACCTATGGCTACACCTTC.

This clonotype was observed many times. CDR3 coding DNA: TGTGCCAGCAGCTTCGCCAGGGGCGACGAGCAGTACTTC. It encodes CASSFARGDEQYF. The rearrangement uses TRBV13 and TRBJ2-7; TRBD1 is a possible D gene (6 bases). Germline V gene sequence: CDR1 PRHDT, CDR2 FYEKMQ (reference sequence). Trimming stripped 3 bases from V and 5 bases from J, with 11 bases between. The CDR3 contains 13 residues.

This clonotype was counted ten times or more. The CDR3 nucleotides read TGTGCCAGCGGAGAGACAGGGGCAGGCTACGAGCAGTACTTC. Translating it yields CASGETGAGYEQYF. The chain recombines TRBV28 with TRBJ2-7; TRBD1 matches 8 bases. Germline loops: CDR1 MDHEN, CDR2 SYDVKM. This CDR3 is built from 14 residues. V lost 8 bases, J lost 3 bases, and 9 bases stayed unmatched.

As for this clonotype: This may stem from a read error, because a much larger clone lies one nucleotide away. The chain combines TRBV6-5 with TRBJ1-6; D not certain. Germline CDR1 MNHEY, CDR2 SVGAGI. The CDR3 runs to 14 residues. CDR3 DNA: TGTACCAGTTCCCCAAGAACAGCAAATTCACCCCTCCACTTT. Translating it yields CTSSPRTANSPLHF.

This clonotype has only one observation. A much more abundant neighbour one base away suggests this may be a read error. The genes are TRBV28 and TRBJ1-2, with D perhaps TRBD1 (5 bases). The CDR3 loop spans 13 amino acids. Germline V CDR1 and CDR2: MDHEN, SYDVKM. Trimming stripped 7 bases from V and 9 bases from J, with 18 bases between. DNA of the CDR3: TGTGCCAGCAAGGAAAGACAGTACCATAGCTACACCTTC. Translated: CASKERQYHSYTF.